The 30 T cell receptor beta chains in this list originate from one sample, sequenced in a study of blood T cell repertoires in COVID-19. Method: immunoSEQ multiplex PCR; TCRdb's copy keeps in-frame clones and lacks some. The table lists under 65,000 clones, roughly 91% of them singletons. Sequenced sample: peripheral blood. These receptors all stem from a human donor in a cohort sampled during active COVID-19.

The chain links TRBV6-5 to TRBJ2-1; 9 nucleotides align to TRBD2. The CDR3 extends over 15 amino acids. The junction had 9 bases not matched to a gene; V was cut back by 2 bases and J by 10 bases. CDR1 and CDR2 (germline): MNHEY, SVGAGI. The CDR3 DNA sequence: TGTGCCAGCAGTTACGAGCCTAGCGGGACTCGAGAGCAGTTCTTC. This gives the protein CASSYEPSGTREQFF.

The rearrangement joins TRBV7-3 to TRBJ2-1, with 7 bases that match TRBD2. Trimming took 5 bases from V and 4 from J; bases not matched to a gene: 5. Germline loops: CDR1 SGHTA, CDR2 FQGTGA. The CDR3 covers 14 residues. The CDR3 spells CASSDSGFYNEQFF. The CDR3 nucleotides read TGTGCCAGCAGCGATAGCGGGTTTTACAATGAGCAGTTCTTC.

The chain has TRBV9 and TRBJ2-7; TRBD2 might be the D (6 bases). Germline V lookup: CDR1 SGDLS, CDR2 YYNGEE. The length of the CDR3 is 15 residues. V lost 4 bases and J 0 bases, leaving 14 bases between the germline ends. DNA for the CDR3: TGTGCCAGCAGCCCCGCGGAGGGGAGCTCCTACGAGCAGTACTTC. It is translated as CASSPAEGSSYEQYF.

This clone was counted a single time. The rearrangement joins TRBV15 to TRBJ1-2; D call uncertain. Germline CDR1 is LNHNV and CDR2 is YYDKDF (reference sequence). Trimming left V 6 bases short and J 4 bases short, with 21 bases between. The CDR3 runs 16 residues. The CDR3 sequence is CATRGSGGGDLYGYTF. The CDR3 nucleotides are TGTGCCACCAGAGGATCAGGAGGTGGAGACCTCTATGGCTACACCTTC.

This chain links TRBV19 with TRBJ2-3; 14 positions agree with TRBD2. Trimming took 5 bases from V and 5 from J; bases not matched to a gene: 3. The CDR3 sequence is 15 residues long. Germline V gene lookup returns CDR1 LNHDA and CDR2 SQIVND (reference sequence). CDR3 residues: CASSFGTSGGDTQYF. CDR3 sequence (DNA): TGTGCCAGTAGTTTCGGGACTAGCGGGGGAGATACGCAGTATTTT.

J is TRBJ1-5 and V is TRBV4-3; weak D call: TRBD1 (5 bases). The CDR3 loop spans 13 amino acids. In germline, CDR1 is LGHNA, CDR2 YSLEER. The V gene lost 3 bases and the J gene lost 5 bases, with 8 bases spanning the gap. The CDR3 sequence: CASSQDNYQPQHF. The CDR3 DNA reads as TGCGCCAGCAGCCAGGACAATTATCAGCCCCAGCATTTT.

This clone was seen a single time. The rearrangement joins TRBV4-3 to TRBJ1-2; D remains ambiguous. The V end lost 0 bases, the J end lost 3 bases, and 5 bases lay between the germline ends. This CDR3 contains 13 residues. Germline V gene lookup returns CDR1 LGHNA and CDR2 YSLEER. The CDR3 here is CASSQDPDYGYTF. The CDR3 bases are TGCGCCAGCAGCCAAGATCCAGACTATGGCTACACCTTC.

V and J are TRBV7-2 and TRBJ2-2; 8 positions match TRBD2. In germline, CDR1 is SGHTA, CDR2 FQGNSA. The CDR3 runs 16 residues. V lost 5 bases, J lost 6 bases, and 11 bases stayed unmatched. The CDR3 region has the DNA TGTGCCAGCAGCCCCCCGGGACTAGGAATTTCCGGGGAGCTGTTTTTT. This codes for CASSPPGLGISGELFF.

CDR3 loop: CASSDSFGTDTQYF. DNA for the CDR3: TGTGCCAGCAGTGACTCCTTTGGCACAGATACGCAGTATTTT. This rearrangement joins TRBV6-4 to TRBJ2-3; D is ambiguous. V gave up 0 bases and J gave up 1 base, with 5 bases separating them. The germline CDR1 and CDR2 sequences are MRHNA and SNTAGT. There are 14 residues in the CDR3.

V usage is TRBV20-1 and J usage is TRBJ2-5; maybe TRBD1 (6 bases). CDR3 length: 12 amino acids. In germline, CDR1 is DFQATT, CDR2 SNEGSKA (reference sequence). The V end lost 3 bases, the J end lost 4 bases, and 9 bases lay between the germline ends. DNA of the CDR3: TGCAGTGCTAGTGTGGGGGCAGAGACCCAGTACTTC. Translation gives CSASVGAETQYF.

This clone was detected only once. V usage is TRBV2 and J usage is TRBJ1-4; maybe TRBD1 (5 bases). V gave up 4 bases and J gave up 8 bases, with 14 bases separating them. The CDR3 is 14 amino acids. The germline CDR1 and CDR2 sequences are SNHLY and FYNNEI. CDR3 coding DNA: TGTGCCAGCAGTGTAGGGGAGGGTCGGGAAAAACTGTTTTTT. It yields the protein CASSVGEGREKLFF.

The rearrangement links TRBV3-1 (or the pseudogene TRBV3-2) to TRBJ2-7; D is undetermined. Per the germline V gene, CDR1 is LGHDT and CDR2 is YNNKEL (reference sequence). V lost 1 base to trimming and J lost 5 bases, with 9 bases between them. This CDR3 has 13 residues. The CDR3 is CASSQVEIHEQYF. CDR3 DNA: TGTGCCAGCAGCCAAGTAGAGATCCACGAGCAGTACTTC.

The chain links TRBV9 to TRBJ1-2, with 7 nucleotides matching TRBD1. V lost 3 bases and J lost 4; bases outside the gene matches: 6. Looked up from germline, CDR1 is SGDLS and CDR2 is YYNGEE. The CDR3 contains 14 residues. The CDR3 spells CASSAVGGSYGYTF. The DNA of the CDR3 is TGTGCCAGCAGCGCCGTAGGGGGCTCCTATGGCTACACCTTC.

The J gene is TRBJ1-4, the V gene TRBV7-6, with TRBD1 matching 8 bases. With 5 bases clipped from V and 5 bases from J, the junction kept 10 bases outside the gene matches. Germline V gene lookup returns CDR1 SGHVS and CDR2 FNYEAQ. CDR3 length equals 16 residues. The CDR3 spells CASSVWDRSFNEKLFF. The CDR3, as DNA: TGTGCCAGCAGCGTATGGGACAGGTCTTTCAATGAAAAACTGTTTTTT.

The chain combines TRBV30 with TRBJ1-6, with 7 bases lining up with TRBD1. Unmatched junction bases numbered 9, after V lost 0 bases and J lost 10 bases. The germline V gene encodes CDR1 GTSNPN and CDR2 SVGIG (reference sequence). CDR3 length: 15 residues. For the CDR3, the DNA is TGTGCCTGGAGTGTCCCGGACAGGCTCTGGTCACCCCTCCACTTT. It specifies CAWSVPDRLWSPLHF.

The chain uses TRBV18 and TRBJ2-3; 7 positions match TRBD2. Germline V gives CDR1 KGHSH, CDR2 LQKENI. This CDR3 contains 15 residues. Trimming cost V 3 bases and J 3 bases; bases outside gene matches: 6. The CDR3 DNA reads TGTGCCAGCTCACCCACTGCGGGAGCAACAGATACGCAGTATTTT. It is translated as CASSPTAGATDTQYF.

V and J are TRBV9 and TRBJ2-2; 9 nucleotides match TRBD1. Germline V gives CDR1 SGDLS, CDR2 YYNGEE. This CDR3 is 16 amino acids long. V lost 4 bases and J lost 0; bases outside the gene matches: 4. CDR3 DNA: TGTGCCAGCAGCCCTTGGACAGGGGCGAACACCGGGGAGCTGTTTTTT. Its translation is CASSPWTGANTGELFF.

The genes are TRBV7-9 and TRBJ1-4; TRBD1 agrees at 8 bases. CDR3 length: 15 amino acids. The germline V gene encodes CDR1 SEHNR and CDR2 FQNEAQ (reference sequence). With 3 bases clipped from V and 8 bases from J, the junction kept 8 bases outside the gene matches. The CDR3 nucleotides read TGTGCCAGCAGCTTTTCGACAGGGGTCAGGGAAAAACTGTTTTTT. Protein: CASSFSTGVREKLFF. Full variable domain (missing parts from reference TRBV7-9 and TRBJ1-4): DTGVSQNPRHKITKRGQNVTFRCDPISEHNRLYWYRQTLGQGPEFLTYFQNEAQLEKSRLLSDRFSAERPKGSFSTLEIQRTEQGDSAMYLCASSFSTGVREKLFFGSGTQLSVL.

The gene calls are TRBV6-2 or TRBV6-3 and TRBJ2-4; 12 nucleotides match TRBD2. The CDR3 extends over 16 amino acids. V trimming: 5 bases; J trimming: 2 bases; junction bases outside the gene matches: 4. Germline V lookup: CDR1 MNHEY, CDR2 SVGEGT. In DNA form, the CDR3 reads TGTGCCAGCAGTAAGACTAGCGGGGGATCCAAAAACATTCAGTACTTC. Translated: CASSKTSGGSKNIQYF.

The V and J genes are TRBV19 and TRBJ2-7; 7 bases agree with TRBD2. The germline CDR1 and CDR2 sequences are LNHDA and SQIVND (reference sequence). The CDR3 length is 14 residues. J lost 4 bases, V lost 3 bases, and 6 bases had no gene match. The CDR3, as DNA: TGTGCCAGTAGTATGGGCGGGAGTGAATACGAGCAGTACTTC. Amino acid sequence: CASSMGGSEYEQYF. Supplemented by reference TRBV19 and TRBJ2-7, the full variable domain reads DGGITQSPKYLFRKEGQNVTLSCEQNLNHDAMYWYRQDPGQGLRLIYYSQIVNDFQKGDIAEGYSVSREKKESFPLTVTSAQKNPTAFYLCASSMGGSEYEQYFGPGTRLTVT.

The CDR3 DNA is TGTGCCAGCAGTGGGGCGTCCCCCACAGATACGCAGTATTTT. Its translation is CASSGASPTDTQYF. This chain links TRBV2 with TRBJ2-3; D call uncertain. CDR3 length: 14 residues. V was trimmed by 4 bases and J by 2 bases, leaving 10 bases between them. CDR1 is SNHLY, CDR2 FYNNEI, per germline.

The chain couples TRBV3-1 (or the pseudogene TRBV3-2) to TRBJ1-5; 7 bases are a match to TRBD1. Trimming cost V 5 bases and J 5 bases; bases outside gene matches: 3. The CDR3 runs 13 residues. Germline V gives CDR1 LGHDT, CDR2 YNNKEL (reference sequence). The CDR3 DNA sequence: TGTGCCAGCAGCACAGGGGCCGATCAGCCCCAGCATTTT. Protein product: CASSTGADQPQHF.

The genes are TRBV21-1 and TRBJ1-4. TRBV21-1 is a pseudogene locus. This CDR3 is 16 amino acids long. Written as DNA, the CDR3 is TGTGCCAGCAGCAAGGGGGGGGCACGCAGGGGAGAAAAACTGTTTTTT. This gives the protein CASSKGGARRGEKLFF.

J is TRBJ2-1 and V is TRBV2, with D possibly being TRBD2 (5 bases). Trimming stripped 4 bases from V and 12 bases from J, with 16 bases between. Germline CDR1 reads SNHLY; CDR2 reads FYNNEI. The CDR3 covers 13 residues. In nucleotides, the CDR3 is TGTGCCAGCAGTGGGGGTGGAGGCCTGGCGCAGTTCTTC. Translated: CASSGGGGLAQFF.

The J gene is TRBJ2-1, the V gene TRBV10-3; the match to TRBD1 covers 9 bases. The CDR3 sequence is 14 residues long. Per germline, CDR1 ENHRY and CDR2 SYGVKD. Losses at the gene ends were 9 bases for V and 9 bases for J; bases not matched to a gene: 12. CDR3 in DNA: TGTGCCATTTCCGGGACAGGGACCATCGGTGAGCAGTTCTTC. Translated, it gives CAISGTGTIGEQFF.

This chain joins TRBV4-1 and TRBJ2-1, with TRBD1 as a possible D gene (5 bases). The CDR3 spans 14 residues. V lost 4 bases, J lost 7 bases, and 14 bases lay in between. CDR1 and CDR2 (germline): MGHRA, YSYEKL. The CDR3 DNA follows: TGCGCCAGCAGCCCCAGGGTATCCTTAAATGAGCAGTTCTTC. Its translation: CASSPRVSLNEQFF.

This clone has a single count. The chain links TRBV9 to TRBJ2-2; D possibly corresponds to TRBD2 (6 bases). CDR1 SGDLS and CDR2 YYNGEE come from the germline V gene. V lost 0 bases to trimming and J lost 0 bases, with 9 bases between them. The CDR3 contains 16 residues. The DNA for the CDR3 is TGTGCCAGCAGCGTAGTGGCGGGGCCGAACACCGGGGAGCTGTTTTTT. Its translation is CASSVVAGPNTGELFF.

A single count supports this clone. The chain recombines TRBV10-3 with TRBJ1-5, with D possibly being TRBD1 (6 bases). Germline V lookup: CDR1 ENHRY, CDR2 SYGVKD. The CDR3 covers 12 residues. Trimming left V 10 bases short and J 6 bases short, with 13 bases between. In nucleotides, the CDR3 is TGTGCCACATCGGGGGGCGCTCAGCCCCAGCATTTT. Its translation: CATSGGAQPQHF.

The chain recombines TRBV18 with TRBJ1-2, with 8 bases that match TRBD1. This CDR3 is built from 15 residues. V trimming: 4 bases; J trimming: 5 bases; junction bases outside the gene matches: 9. Germline assignment: CDR1 KGHSH and CDR2 LQKENI. Written as DNA, the CDR3 is TGTGCCAGCTCACTGAGAGGACAGGGCCGTTATGGCTACACCTTC. Amino acids: CASSLRGQGRYGYTF.

This clone came up once. CDR3 in amino acids: CASSLSGSSYNEQFF. The CDR3 DNA reads as TGCGCCAGCAGCCTTAGCGGGAGCTCCTACAATGAGCAGTTCTTC. V is TRBV5-1 and J is TRBJ2-1, with 9 nucleotides matching TRBD2. V lost 4 bases to trimming and J lost 0 bases; unmatched junction nucleotides: 2. The germline V gene has CDR1 SGHRS and CDR2 YFSETQ. The CDR3 has 15 residues.